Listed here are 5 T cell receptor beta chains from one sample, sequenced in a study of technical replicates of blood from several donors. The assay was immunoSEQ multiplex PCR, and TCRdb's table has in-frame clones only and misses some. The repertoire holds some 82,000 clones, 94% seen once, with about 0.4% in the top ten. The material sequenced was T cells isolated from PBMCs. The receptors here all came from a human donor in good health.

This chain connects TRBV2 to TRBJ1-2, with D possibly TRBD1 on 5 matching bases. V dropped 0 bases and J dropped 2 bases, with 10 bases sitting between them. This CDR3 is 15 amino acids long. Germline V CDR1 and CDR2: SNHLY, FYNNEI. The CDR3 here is CASSEAAGGNYGYTF. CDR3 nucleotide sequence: TGTGCCAGCAGTGAAGCTGCCGGGGGGAACTATGGCTACACCTTC.

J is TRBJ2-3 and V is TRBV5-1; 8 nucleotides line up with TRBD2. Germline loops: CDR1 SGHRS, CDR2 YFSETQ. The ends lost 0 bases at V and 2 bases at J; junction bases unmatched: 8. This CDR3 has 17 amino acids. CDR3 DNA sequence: TGCGCCAGCAGCTTGGGGGGGGGTAGCGGGAACACAGATACGCAGTATTTT. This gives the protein CASSLGGGSGNTDTQYF.

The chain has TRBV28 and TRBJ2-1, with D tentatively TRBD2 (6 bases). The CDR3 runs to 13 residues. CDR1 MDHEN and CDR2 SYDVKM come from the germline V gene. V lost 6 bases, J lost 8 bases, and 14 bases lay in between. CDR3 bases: TGTGCCAGCAGGGAACGGGGGTTCGATGAGCAGTTCTTC. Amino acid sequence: CASRERGFDEQFF.

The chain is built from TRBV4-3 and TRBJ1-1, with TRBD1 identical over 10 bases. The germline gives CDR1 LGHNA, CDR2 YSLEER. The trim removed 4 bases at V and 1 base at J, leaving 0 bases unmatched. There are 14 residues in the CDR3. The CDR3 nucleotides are TGCGCCAGCAGCCGGGACAGGGGGAACACTGAAGCTTTCTTT. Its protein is CASSRDRGNTEAFF.

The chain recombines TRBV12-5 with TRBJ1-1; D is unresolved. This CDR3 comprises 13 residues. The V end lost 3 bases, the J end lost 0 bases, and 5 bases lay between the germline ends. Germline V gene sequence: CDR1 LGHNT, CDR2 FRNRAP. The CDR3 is CASGLQLNTEAFF. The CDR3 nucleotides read TGTGCTAGTGGTTTACAGCTGAACACTGAAGCTTTCTTT. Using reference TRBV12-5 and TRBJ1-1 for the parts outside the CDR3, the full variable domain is DARVTQTPRHKVTEMGQEVTMRCQPILGHNTVFWYRQTMMQGLELLAYFRNRAPLDDSGMPKDRFSAEMPDATLATLKIQPSEPRDSAVYFCASGLQLNTEAFFGQGTRLTVV.